The TCR beta chain under discussion was sequenced for a study of tumor-infiltrating lymphocytes in primary liver carcinoma. Investigators took RNA and DNA out together from about 21-30 mg of unsorted bulk tissue. Remarks on this clonotype: An end of the junction differs from the germline gene, which may be a read error.

A constant-region primer primed TCR beta cDNA synthesis from around 500 ng of total RNA. Three nested multiplex PCR rounds, a slightly modified ARM-PCR method, built the TCR beta libraries. One entry per CDR3 protein results from TCRdb running MiXCR on the multiplex PCR reads. The profile shows 100,000 or so distinct CDR3 sequences, about 70% of them singletons. This receptor was obtained from a woman aged 60-75 years with primary liver carcinoma and hepatitis B virus infection. Specimen: liver tumor tissue from sampling region 2. As to subset: tumor region T2, inferior pole.

CDR3: CSVDGGGTDMQNF. The CDR3 bases are TGCAGCGTTGACGGTGGAGGCACAGATATGCAGAATTTT. The chain is built from TRBV29-1 and TRBJ2-3, with D maybe TRBD2 (5 bases). The CDR3 contains 13 residues. CDR1 SQVTM and CDR2 ANQGSEA come from the germline V gene.